The rows below give T cell receptor beta chains drawn from one sample of a study of chemoradiotherapy in HPV16-positive cancers. The assay was immunoSEQ multiplex PCR, and TCRdb's table has in-frame clones only and misses some. The data hold 53,000 or so clones, with roughly nine tenths observed a single time. Source: blood, taken from a patient who underwent chemoradiotherapy. The origin of the receptors is a human donor with HPV-associated anogenital cancer. The CDR3 runs from the conserved cysteine through the conserved F or W. Fields, in order: clone size, J gene, V gene, D gene, CDR3 DNA, CDR3 protein. A D gene is named only where the DNA matches it firmly. Clone sizes are given selectively: once, few, many, or a class where the clone is expanded.

.,TRBJ2-1,TRBV7-3,TRBD2,TGTGCCAGCAGCTTAGCTGTGGCTAGCGGGAGATTGAATGAGCAGTTCTTC,CASSLAVASGRLNEQFF
few,TRBJ2-2,TRBV4-1,.,TGCGCCAGCAGCCAAGATACGGGGGAGCTGTTTTTT,CASSQDTGELFF
.,TRBJ1-5,TRBV19,.,TGTGCCAGTAGTATAATGGCGACCGGATTAGAGCAGCCCCAGCATTTT,CASSIMATGLEQPQHF
.,TRBJ1-1,TRBV5-4,.,TGTGCCAGCAGCTTACTTTGGGGGAACACTGAAGCTTTCTTT,CASSLLWGNTEAFF
.,TRBJ2-3,TRBV9,.,TGTGCCAGCAGCGTAGTAGACTTCACGGGTACTAGCTCAGATACGCAGTATTTT,CASSVVDFTGTSSDTQYF
.,TRBJ2-1,TRBV7-9,TRBD2,TGTGCCAGCAGCCCTAGGGGACTAGAGAGCTCCTACAATGAGCAGTTCTTC,CASSPRGLESSYNEQFF
.,TRBJ2-5,TRBV5-1,.,TGCGCCAGCAGCTTGTGGGAAAAAGAGACCCAGTACTTC,CASSLWEKETQYF
.,TRBJ2-3,TRBV6-1,TRBD2,TGTGCCAGCCACATAGCGGGAACAGATACGCAGTATTTT,CASHIAGTDTQYF
.,TRBJ2-7,TRBV7-6,TRBD2,TGTGCCAGCAGCTTAGGGGCGGGCGGGAGCATCGAGCAGTACTTC,CASSLGAGGSIEQYF
.,TRBJ2-5,TRBV7-9,TRBD2,TGTGCCAGCGGCGAGCTGTTGGCGGGAGGGCCGGGGGAGACCCAGTACTTC,CASGELLAGGPGETQYF
.,TRBJ2-7,TRBV12-5,.,TGTGCTAGTGGTTTGGACCTGATTTCCTACGAGCAGTACTTC,CASGLDLISYEQYF
.,TRBJ1-3,TRBV5-4,.,TGTGCCAGCAGCTTGGAGAGCTCTGGAAACACCATATATTTT,CASSLESSGNTIYF
.,TRBJ1-1,TRBV6-5,.,TGTGCCAGCAGTTACGATGGGAACACTGAAGCTTTCTTT,CASSYDGNTEAFF
.,TRBJ2-7,TRBV19,TRBD1,TGTGCCAGTAGTAGGGACAGGGACGGCGAGCAGTACTTC,CASSRDRDGEQYF
once,TRBJ2-2,TRBV5-4,TRBD2,TGTGCCAGCAGGCCCGGGACTAGCGGGAGGGAGGGGGAGCTGTTTTTT,CASRPGTSGREGELFF
.,TRBJ2-7,TRBV30,TRBD1,TGTGCCTGGAGTCCCGGACAGGTTAGCTCCTACGAGCAGTACTTC,CAWSPGQVSSYEQYF
.,TRBJ1-1,TRBV2,.,TGTGCCAGCAGGGTGGGGGGAACTGAAGCTTTCTTT,CASRVGGTEAFF
.,TRBJ2-1,TRBV5-1,TRBD1,TGCGCCAGCAGCTTGGTGGGGACAGGGGGCGTTAATATCGATGAGCAGTTCTTC,CASSLVGTGGVNIDEQFF
.,TRBJ2-4,TRBV20-1,.,TGCAGTGCTAGGGAGGTTGCCATTCAGTACTTC,CSAREVAIQYF
.,TRBJ2-7,TRBV19,.,TGTGCCAGTAGTCTCGGACAGAGCTCCTACGAGCAGTACTTC,CASSLGQSSYEQYF
.,TRBJ1-1,TRBV9,.,TGTGCCAGCAGCGTACGGGGGACGGGAACTGAAGCTTTCTTT,CASSVRGTGTEAFF
.,TRBJ2-3,TRBV7-2,.,TGTGCCAGCAGCGCTCCTCGTGGGGCCCCAGGCGAGACGCAGTATTTT,CASSAPRGAPGETQYF
.,TRBJ2-3,TRBV9,.,TGTGCCAGCAGCGTGCGGGCCCAGAGCGCAGATACGCAGTATTTT,CASSVRAQSADTQYF
.,TRBJ1-5,TRBV5-6,TRBD1,TGTGCCAGCAGCTTGGACGGGACAGGCAATCAGCCCCAGCATTTT,CASSLDGTGNQPQHF
once,TRBJ2-5,TRBV11-1,.,TGTGCCAGCAGCTTAGCCCTAGGACGAGGGGAGACCCAGTACTTC,CASSLALGRGETQYF
few,TRBJ2-3,TRBV6-5,TRBD2,TGTGCCAGCAGTTCCGCGGGAGGTATGGCAGATACGCAGTATTTT,CASSSAGGMADTQYF
once,TRBJ2-7,TRBV12-1,.,TGTGCCAGCAGCACCGGACAGGGTCTGGTCTACGAGCAGTACTTC,CASSTGQGLVYEQYF
.,TRBJ1-2,TRBV7-8,.,TGTGCCAGCAGCTTAGCAGGGGGTTATGGCTACACCTTC,CASSLAGGYGYTF
.,TRBJ2-1,TRBV14,.,TGTGCCAGCAGCCAAGAAACGGGAGATGACTACAATGAGCAGTTCTTC,CASSQETGDDYNEQFF
.,TRBJ1-1,TRBV2,.,TGTGCCAGCAGTGAACAAAGAGGGAACACTGAAGCTTTCTTT,CASSEQRGNTEAFF
.,TRBJ1-6,TRBV18,.,TGTGCCAGCTCACCAGGGGGCGTAGATTCACCCCTCCACTTT,CASSPGGVDSPLHF
.,TRBJ1-1,TRBV4-1,.,TGCGCCAGCAGCCTGGGGAGTGTAGACACTGAAGCTTTCTTT,CASSLGSVDTEAFF
.,TRBJ2-3,TRBV27,.,TGTGCCAGCAGTTTGCGGACTTCCACAGATACGCAGTATTTT,CASSLRTSTDTQYF
.,TRBJ2-7,TRBV5-1,.,TGCGCCAGCAGCTTGGAGGGCTACGAGCAGTACTTC,CASSLEGYEQYF
.,TRBJ2-3,TRBV9,.,TGTGCCAGCAGCGTAGGACTTCTTAGCACAGATACGCAGTATTTT,CASSVGLLSTDTQYF
once,TRBJ2-6,TRBV6-4,.,TGTGCCAGCAGTGACGGGGTCTCTGGGGCCAACGTCCTGACTTTC,CASSDGVSGANVLTF
.,TRBJ1-2,TRBV5-5,.,TGTGCCAGCAGCTTGGGGGGCTCGGCTAACTATGGCTACACCTTC,CASSLGGSANYGYTF
.,TRBJ2-7,TRBV5-1,TRBD1,TGCGCCAGCAGCGAGGAGGTGGGACAGGGACCCAACGAGCAGTACTTC,CASSEEVGQGPNEQYF
once,TRBJ1-5,TRBV7-2,.,TGTGCCAGCAGCTTAGGGCTTACCAATCAGCCCCAGCATTTT,CASSLGLTNQPQHF
.,TRBJ1-2,TRBV1,.,TGCACCAGCAGCCAAGGGTCAGGGGAAGTATTTTGTGGCTACACCTTC,CTSSQGSGEVFCGYTF
.,TRBJ2-3,TRBV5-6,TRBD2,TGTGCCAGCAGTGGACTAGCATGGGATCCTAGCACAGATACGCAGTATTTT,CASSGLAWDPSTDTQYF
.,TRBJ2-1,TRBV5-1,TRBD2,TGCGCCAGCAGCCCGCGACTAGCGGGAGGGCCATACAATGAGCAGTTCTTC,CASSPRLAGGPYNEQFF
.,TRBJ1-1,TRBV7-2,.,TGTGCCAGCAGCTTTTTTCAGGGAAACACTGAAGCTTTCTTT,CASSFFQGNTEAFF
.,TRBJ2-1,TRBV19,.,TGTGCCAGTAGTATAGTTTCAGGCGATCGAGAGGTCTTC,CASSIVSGDREVF
.,TRBJ2-1,TRBV7-2,TRBD2,TGTGCCAGCACCTTGAAAACTAGCGGTTCCAGCTCCTACAATGAGCAGTTCTTC,CASTLKTSGSSSYNEQFF
.,TRBJ2-5,TRBV29-1,.,TGCAGCGTTGAAGGGGCAGGGGTCGGGGAGACCCAGTACTTC,CSVEGAGVGETQYF
.,TRBJ2-3,TRBV9,TRBD2,TGTGCCAGCAGCGTAGACGGACTAGCGGGAGCAGATACGCAGTATTTT,CASSVDGLAGADTQYF